This TCR beta chain emerged from a study of T cells in Graves' hyperthyroidism and ophthalmopathy. Study-level information: The authors collected peripheral blood at initial diagnosis, before any treatment.

For the diagnoses, clinical symptoms, serum thyroxine and TRAb, thyroid ultrasound and orbital computed tomography were used. The PBMCs were taken from around 9.1 ml of fresh peripheral blood. The CDR3 loop spans 12 amino acids. Germline-derived CDR1 and CDR2 are ENHRY and SYGVKD. Trimming removed 6 bases from V and 0 bases from J, with 5 bases in between. This clonotype was counted many times. TCR beta CDR3 regions were amplified from RNA transcripts. The study used the HTBI primer set for a first-round RT-PCR of the TCR CDR3. TCRdb used MiXCR to reprocess the multiplex PCR reads, holding one entry per CDR3 protein. Of about 560,000 distinct CDR3 sequences detected, 14% appear once; the ten largest clones hold about 15%.

This chain connects TRBV10-3 to TRBJ2-5; TRBD2 might be the D (5 bases). The receptor's source is a woman in her thirties or forties with Graves' hyperthyroidism. The material sequenced was blood. CDR3 in amino acids: CAIRRDQETQYF. CDR3 sequence (DNA): TGTGCCATCAGGAGGGACCAAGAGACCCAGTACTTC.